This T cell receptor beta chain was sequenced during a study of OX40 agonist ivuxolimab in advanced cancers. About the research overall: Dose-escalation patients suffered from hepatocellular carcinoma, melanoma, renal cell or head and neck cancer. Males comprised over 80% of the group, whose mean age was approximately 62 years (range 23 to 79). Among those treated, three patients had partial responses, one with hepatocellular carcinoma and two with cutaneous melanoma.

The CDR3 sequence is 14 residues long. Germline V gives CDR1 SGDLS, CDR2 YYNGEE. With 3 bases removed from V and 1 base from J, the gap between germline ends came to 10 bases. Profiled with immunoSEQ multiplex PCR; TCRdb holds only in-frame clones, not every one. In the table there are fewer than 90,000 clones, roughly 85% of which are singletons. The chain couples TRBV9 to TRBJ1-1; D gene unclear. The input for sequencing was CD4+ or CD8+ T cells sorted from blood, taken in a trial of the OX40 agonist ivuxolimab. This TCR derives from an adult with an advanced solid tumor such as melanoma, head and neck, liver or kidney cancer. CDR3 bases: TGTGCCAGCAGCGCTGATGGATGGAACACTGAAGCTTTCTTT. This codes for CASSADGWNTEAFF.